This passage covers 8 T cell receptor beta chains from one sample sequenced in a study of blood T cell repertoires in COVID-19. The data were produced by immunoSEQ multiplex PCR, yet TCRdb's version contains in-frame clones alone and is incomplete. The sample lists 200,000 to 250,000 clones, 80% to 90% occurring once. Sequences were obtained from peripheral blood. Every receptor here comes from an older woman who had recovered from COVID-19.

This clone was recorded a few times. The chain joins TRBV11-3 to TRBJ2-2; 9 positions match TRBD2. The CDR3 extends over 19 amino acids. In germline, CDR1 is SGHNT, CDR2 YENEEA. J lost 12 bases, V lost 3 bases, and 23 bases had no gene match. The CDR3 protein is CASSFRGPLSGGPGDQLFF. The CDR3, as DNA: TGTGCCAGCAGCTTTAGGGGCCCCCTTAGCGGGGGACCGGGGGACCAGCTGTTTTTT. Supplemented by reference TRBV11-3 and TRBJ2-2, the full variable domain reads EAGVVQSPRYKIIEKKQPVAFWCNPISGHNTLYWYLQNLGQGPELLIRYENEEAVDDSQLPKDRFSAERLKGVDSTLKIQPAELGDSAVYLCASSFRGPLSGGPGDQLFFGEGSRLTVL.

The chain links TRBV18 to TRBJ1-1, with 10 bases fitting TRBD1. The ends lost 4 bases at V and 8 bases at J; junction bases unmatched: 4. Per the germline V gene, CDR1 is KGHSH and CDR2 is LQKENI. The CDR3 sequence is 13 residues long. This CDR3 is CASSRDRGREAFF. The CDR3 nucleotides read TGTGCCAGCTCACGAGACAGGGGGCGAGAAGCTTTCTTT. Full variable domain (outside the CDR3, taken from reference TRBV18 and TRBJ1-1): NAGVMQNPRHLVRRRGQEARLRCSPMKGHSHVYWYRQLPEEGLKFMVYLQKENIIDESGMPKERFSAEFPKEGPSILRIQQVVRGDSAAYFCASSRDRGREAFFGQGTRLTVV.

The CDR3 nucleotides are TGTGCCAGCAGCGAATTAGCTCGCGGCTACACCTTC. Its translation: CASSELARGYTF. The rearrangement links TRBV2 to TRBJ1-2; D is ambiguous. The CDR3 loop spans 12 amino acids. The V and J ends lost 6 bases and 8 bases respectively, with 13 bases between them. The germline gives CDR1 SNHLY, CDR2 FYNNEI.

V is TRBV5-4 and J is TRBJ2-5; 12 bases map to TRBD2. Trimming cost V 4 bases and J 2 bases; bases outside gene matches: 6. Germline CDR1 reads SGHNT; CDR2 reads YYREEE (reference sequence). The CDR3 runs 16 residues. This CDR3 reads CASSPRTSGAQETQYF. The CDR3 coding sequence is TGTGCCAGCAGCCCAAGGACTAGCGGGGCACAAGAGACCCAGTACTTC.

The genes are TRBV12-5 and TRBJ1-5; the D is unclear. Germline V gene sequence: CDR1 LGHNT, CDR2 FRNRAP. V was pared by 2 bases and J by 6 bases, with 14 bases between. The CDR3 runs 15 residues. CDR3 bases: TGTGCTAGTGGTTTGTCGAGGGTTGGAGGTCAGCCCCAGCATTTT. Translating gives CASGLSRVGGQPQHF.

The J gene is TRBJ2-7, the V gene TRBV4-2; 10 bases align to TRBD1. The J segment lost 5 bases and the V segment lost 1 base, leaving 5 bases of the junction unmatched. Germline lookup yields CDR1 LGHNA and CDR2 YNFKEQ. This CDR3 has 15 amino acids. The CDR3 region is CASSQALGQGNEQYF. CDR3 sequence (DNA): TGTGCCAGCAGCCAAGCGCTGGGACAGGGGAACGAGCAGTACTTC.

The chain is built from TRBV18 and TRBJ1-5; 10 bases are shared with TRBD1. V gave up 5 bases and J gave up 7 bases; unmatched junction bases: 8. The CDR3 is made up of 15 amino acids. Germline V gene sequence: CDR1 KGHSH, CDR2 LQKENI. The CDR3 sequence: CASSSTGTGEQPQHF. CDR3 DNA sequence: TGTGCCAGCTCATCGACCGGGACAGGGGAGCAGCCCCAGCATTTT.

The chain recombines TRBV7-6 with TRBJ2-7; 8 nucleotides align to TRBD1. The V gene end was trimmed by 1 base and the J gene end by 3 bases; junction bases not matched to a gene: 5. The germline V gene encodes CDR1 SGHVS and CDR2 FNYEAQ. This CDR3 spans 15 amino acids. The CDR3, as DNA: TGTGCCAGCAGCTTAGGACAGGGGAAGGGCTACGAGCAGTACTTC. It specifies CASSLGQGKGYEQYF.